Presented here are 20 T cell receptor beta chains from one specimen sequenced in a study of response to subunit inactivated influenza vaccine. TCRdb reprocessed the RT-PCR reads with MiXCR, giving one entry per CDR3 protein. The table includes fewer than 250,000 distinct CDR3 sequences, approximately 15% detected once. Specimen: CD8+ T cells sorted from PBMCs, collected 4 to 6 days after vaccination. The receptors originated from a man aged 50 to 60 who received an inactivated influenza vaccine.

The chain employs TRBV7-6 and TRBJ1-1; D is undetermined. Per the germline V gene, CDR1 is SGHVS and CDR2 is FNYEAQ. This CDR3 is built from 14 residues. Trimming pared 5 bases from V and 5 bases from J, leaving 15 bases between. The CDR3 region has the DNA TGTGCCAGCAGCCTAGTCGCTTCCGGGACTGAAGCTTTCTTT. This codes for CASSLVASGTEAFF.

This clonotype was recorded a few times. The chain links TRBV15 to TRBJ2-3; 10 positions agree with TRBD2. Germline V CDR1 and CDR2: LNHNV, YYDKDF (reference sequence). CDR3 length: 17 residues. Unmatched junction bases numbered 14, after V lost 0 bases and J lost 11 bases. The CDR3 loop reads CATSRDLLAASGSMQYF. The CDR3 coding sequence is TGTGCCACCAGCAGAGATTTGTTAGCGGCTAGCGGGAGTATGCAGTATTTT.

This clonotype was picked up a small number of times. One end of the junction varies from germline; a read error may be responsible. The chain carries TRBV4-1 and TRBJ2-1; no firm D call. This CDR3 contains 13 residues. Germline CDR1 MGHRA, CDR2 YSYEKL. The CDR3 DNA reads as TGCGCCAGCAGTCAAGGAAAGAACAATGAGCAGTTCTTC. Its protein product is CASSQGKNNEQFF.

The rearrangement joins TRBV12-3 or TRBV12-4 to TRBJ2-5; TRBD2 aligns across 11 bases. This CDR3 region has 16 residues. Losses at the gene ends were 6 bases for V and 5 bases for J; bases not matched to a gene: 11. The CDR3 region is CASSAISGGAIETQYF. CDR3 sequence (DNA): TGTGCCAGCAGCGCGATTAGCGGGGGGGCAATTGAGACCCAGTACTTC.

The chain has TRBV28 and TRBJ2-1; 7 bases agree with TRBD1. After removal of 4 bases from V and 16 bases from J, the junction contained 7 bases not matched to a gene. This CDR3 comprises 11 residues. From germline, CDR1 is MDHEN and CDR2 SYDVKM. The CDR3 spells CASSSGQVPFF. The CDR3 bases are TGTGCCAGCAGTTCTGGACAGGTACCTTTCTTC.

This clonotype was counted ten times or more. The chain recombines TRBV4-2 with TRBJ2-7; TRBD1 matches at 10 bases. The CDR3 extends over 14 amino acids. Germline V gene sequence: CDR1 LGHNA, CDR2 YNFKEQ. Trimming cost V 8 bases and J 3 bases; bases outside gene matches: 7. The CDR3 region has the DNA TGTGCCAGCTCGCCAGGGACAGGGGTCTACGAGCAGTACTTC. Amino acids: CASSPGTGVYEQYF.

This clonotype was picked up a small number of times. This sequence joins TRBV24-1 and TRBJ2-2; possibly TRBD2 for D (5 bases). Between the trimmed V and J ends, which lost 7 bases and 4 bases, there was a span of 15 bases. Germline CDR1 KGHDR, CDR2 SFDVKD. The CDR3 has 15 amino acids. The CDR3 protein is CATSRNSETTGELFF. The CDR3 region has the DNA TGTGCCACCAGCCGAAATAGCGAGACCACCGGGGAGCTGTTTTTT.

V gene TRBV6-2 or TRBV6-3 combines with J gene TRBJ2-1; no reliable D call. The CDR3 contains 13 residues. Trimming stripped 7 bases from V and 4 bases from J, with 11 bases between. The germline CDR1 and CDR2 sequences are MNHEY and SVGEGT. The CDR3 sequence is CASTRTVYNEQFF. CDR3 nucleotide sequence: TGTGCCAGCACCAGGACCGTATACAATGAGCAGTTCTTC.

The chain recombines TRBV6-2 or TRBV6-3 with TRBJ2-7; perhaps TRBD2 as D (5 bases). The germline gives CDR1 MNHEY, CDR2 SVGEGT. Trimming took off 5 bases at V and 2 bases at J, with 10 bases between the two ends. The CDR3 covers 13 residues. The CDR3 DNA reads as TGTGCCAGCAGTCTTCTAGCACCCTACGAGCAGTACTTC. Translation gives CASSLLAPYEQYF.

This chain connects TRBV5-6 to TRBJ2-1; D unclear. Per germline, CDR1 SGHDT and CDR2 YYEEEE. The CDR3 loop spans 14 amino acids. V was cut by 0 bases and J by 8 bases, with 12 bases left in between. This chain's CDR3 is CASSLALTKYEQFF. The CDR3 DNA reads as TGTGCCAGCAGCTTGGCCCTTACTAAGTATGAGCAGTTCTTC. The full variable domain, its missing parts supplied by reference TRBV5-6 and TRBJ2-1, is DAGVTQSPTHLIKTRGQQVTLRCSPKSGHDTVSWYQQALGQGPQFIFQYYEEEERQRGNFPDRFSGHQFPNYSSELNVNALLLGDSALYLCASSLALTKYEQFFGPGTRLTVL.

The CDR3 nucleotides read TGTGCCACCAGTGATTTGGGCAGGGACGGGGAGACCCAGTACTTC. Residues: CATSDLGRDGETQYF. This sequence joins TRBV24-1 and TRBJ2-5; D is tentatively TRBD1 or TRBD2 (5 bases each). CDR1 and CDR2 (germline): KGHDR, SFDVKD. The CDR3 runs to 15 residues. Between the trimmed V and J ends, which lost 0 bases and 5 bases, there was a span of 12 bases.

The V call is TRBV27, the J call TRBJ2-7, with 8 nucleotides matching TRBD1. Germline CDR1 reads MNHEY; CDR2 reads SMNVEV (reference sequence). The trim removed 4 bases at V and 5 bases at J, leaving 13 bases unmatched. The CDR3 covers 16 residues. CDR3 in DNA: TGTGCCAGCAGTTCCAACCGGTGGACAGGGTACCACGAGCAGTACTTC. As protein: CASSSNRWTGYHEQYF.

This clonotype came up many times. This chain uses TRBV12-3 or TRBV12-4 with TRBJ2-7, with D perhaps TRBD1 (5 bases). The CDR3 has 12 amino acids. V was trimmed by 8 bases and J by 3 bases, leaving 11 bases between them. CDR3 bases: TGTGCCAGCGGAAGACAGAACTACGAGCAGTACTTC. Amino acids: CASGRQNYEQYF.

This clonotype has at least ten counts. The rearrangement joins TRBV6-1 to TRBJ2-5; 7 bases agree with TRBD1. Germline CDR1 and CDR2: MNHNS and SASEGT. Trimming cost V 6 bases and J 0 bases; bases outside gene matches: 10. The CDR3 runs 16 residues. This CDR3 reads CASSQGTDSYQETQYF. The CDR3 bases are TGTGCCAGCAGCCAAGGGACAGACTCGTACCAAGAGACCCAGTACTTC.

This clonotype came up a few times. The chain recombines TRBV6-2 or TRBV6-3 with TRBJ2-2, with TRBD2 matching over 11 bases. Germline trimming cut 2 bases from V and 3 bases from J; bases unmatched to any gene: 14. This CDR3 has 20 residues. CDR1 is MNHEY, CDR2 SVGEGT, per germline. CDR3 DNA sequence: TGTGCCAGCAGTTACGGGACGGGGCTAGCGGGGGGTCTTTACACCGGGGAGCTGTTTTTT. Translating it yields CASSYGTGLAGGLYTGELFF.

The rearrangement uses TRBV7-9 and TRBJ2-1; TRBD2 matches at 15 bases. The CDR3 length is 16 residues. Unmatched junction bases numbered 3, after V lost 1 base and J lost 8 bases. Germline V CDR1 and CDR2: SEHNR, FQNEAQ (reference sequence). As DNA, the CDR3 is TGTGCCAGCAGCTTAGGGACTAGCGGGGGGGCGCATGAGCAGTTCTTC. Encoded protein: CASSLGTSGGAHEQFF.

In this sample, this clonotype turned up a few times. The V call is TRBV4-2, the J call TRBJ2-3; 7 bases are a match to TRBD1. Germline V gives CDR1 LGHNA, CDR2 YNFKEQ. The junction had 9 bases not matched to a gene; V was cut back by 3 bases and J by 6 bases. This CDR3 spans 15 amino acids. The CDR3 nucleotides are TGTGCCAGCAGCCACCTGGGACAGCTCGTGGATACGCAGTATTTT. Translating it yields CASSHLGQLVDTQYF.

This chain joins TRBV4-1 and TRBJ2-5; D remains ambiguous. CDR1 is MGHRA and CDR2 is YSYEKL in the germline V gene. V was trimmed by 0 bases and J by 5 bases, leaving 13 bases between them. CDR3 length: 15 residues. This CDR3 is CASSQELAQVETQYF. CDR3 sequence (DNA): TGCGCCAGCAGCCAAGAACTGGCGCAGGTGGAGACCCAGTACTTC.

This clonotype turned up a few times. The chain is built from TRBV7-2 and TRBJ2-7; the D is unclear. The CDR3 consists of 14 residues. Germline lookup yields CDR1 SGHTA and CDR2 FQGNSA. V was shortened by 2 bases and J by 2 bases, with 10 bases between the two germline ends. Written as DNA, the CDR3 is TGTGCCAGCAGCTTATTAAAATGGCCCTACGAGCAGTACTTC. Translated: CASSLLKWPYEQYF.

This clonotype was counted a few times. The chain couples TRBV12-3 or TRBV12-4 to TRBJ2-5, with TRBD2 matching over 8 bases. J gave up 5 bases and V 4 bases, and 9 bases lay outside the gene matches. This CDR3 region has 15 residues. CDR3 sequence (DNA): TGTGCCAGCAGTTCATCCCGGGGGGGCCTTGAGACCCAGTACTTC. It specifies CASSSSRGGLETQYF.